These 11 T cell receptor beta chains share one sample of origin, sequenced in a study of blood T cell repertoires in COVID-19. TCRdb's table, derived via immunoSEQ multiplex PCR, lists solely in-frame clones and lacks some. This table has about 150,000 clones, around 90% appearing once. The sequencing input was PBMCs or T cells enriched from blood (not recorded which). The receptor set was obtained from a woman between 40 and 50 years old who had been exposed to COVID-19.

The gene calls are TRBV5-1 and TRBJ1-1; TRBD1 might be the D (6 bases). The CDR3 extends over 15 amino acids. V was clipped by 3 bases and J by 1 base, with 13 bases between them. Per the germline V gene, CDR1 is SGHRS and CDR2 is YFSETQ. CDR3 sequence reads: CASSSMTGGNTEAFF. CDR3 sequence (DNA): TGCGCCAGCAGCTCCATGACAGGAGGGAACACTGAAGCTTTCTTT.

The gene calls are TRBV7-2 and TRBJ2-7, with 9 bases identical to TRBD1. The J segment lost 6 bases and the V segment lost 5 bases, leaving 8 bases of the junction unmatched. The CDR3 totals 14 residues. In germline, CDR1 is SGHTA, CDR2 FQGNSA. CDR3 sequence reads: CASSRDRVLAEQYF. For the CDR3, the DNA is TGTGCCAGCAGCCGGGACAGGGTCCTTGCCGAGCAGTACTTC.

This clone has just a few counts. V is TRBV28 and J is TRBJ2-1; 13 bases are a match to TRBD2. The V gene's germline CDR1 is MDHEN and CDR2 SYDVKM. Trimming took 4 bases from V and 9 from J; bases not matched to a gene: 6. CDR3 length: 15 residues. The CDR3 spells CASSSGTSGKGEQFF. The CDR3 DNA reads TGTGCCAGCAGTTCCGGGACTAGCGGGAAGGGTGAGCAGTTCTTC.

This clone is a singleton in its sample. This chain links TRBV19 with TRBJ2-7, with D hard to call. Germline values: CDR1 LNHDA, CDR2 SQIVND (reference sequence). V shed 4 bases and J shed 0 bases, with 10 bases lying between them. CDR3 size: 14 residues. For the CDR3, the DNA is TGTGCCAGTAGTACCCCAGGATTCTCCTACGAGCAGTACTTC. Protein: CASSTPGFSYEQYF.

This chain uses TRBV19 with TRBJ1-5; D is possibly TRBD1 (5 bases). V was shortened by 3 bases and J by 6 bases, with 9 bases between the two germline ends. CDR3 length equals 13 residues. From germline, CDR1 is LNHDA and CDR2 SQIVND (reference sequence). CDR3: CASSIREGQPQHF. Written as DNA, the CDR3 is TGTGCCAGTAGTATCAGGGAGGGTCAGCCCCAGCATTTT.

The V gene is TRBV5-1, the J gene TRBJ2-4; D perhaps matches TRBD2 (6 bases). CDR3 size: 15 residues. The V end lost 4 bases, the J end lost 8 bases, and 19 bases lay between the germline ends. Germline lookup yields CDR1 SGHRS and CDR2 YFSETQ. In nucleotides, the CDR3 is TGCGCCAGCAGCCCGGGCCTCCCGGAGGGGTACATTCAGTACTTC. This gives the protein CASSPGLPEGYIQYF.

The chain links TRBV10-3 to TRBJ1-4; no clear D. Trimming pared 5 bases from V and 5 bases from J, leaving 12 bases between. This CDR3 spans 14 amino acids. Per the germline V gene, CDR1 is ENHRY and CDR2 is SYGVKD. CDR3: CAISNTKQNEKLFF. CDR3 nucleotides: TGTGCCATCAGTAATACCAAACAAAATGAAAAACTGTTTTTT.

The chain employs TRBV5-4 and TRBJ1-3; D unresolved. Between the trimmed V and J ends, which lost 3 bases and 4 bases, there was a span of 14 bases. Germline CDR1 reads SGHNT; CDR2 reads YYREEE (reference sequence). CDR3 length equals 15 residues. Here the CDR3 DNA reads TGTGCCAGCAGCTCTAGACTGGAATCAGGAAACACCATATATTTT. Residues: CASSSRLESGNTIYF. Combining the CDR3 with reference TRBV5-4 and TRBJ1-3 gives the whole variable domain ETGVTQSPTHLIKTRGQQVTLRCSSQSGHNTVSWYQQALGQGPQFIFQYYREEENGRGNFPPRFSGLQFPNYSSELNVNALELDDSALYLCASSSRLESGNTIYFGEGSWLTVV.

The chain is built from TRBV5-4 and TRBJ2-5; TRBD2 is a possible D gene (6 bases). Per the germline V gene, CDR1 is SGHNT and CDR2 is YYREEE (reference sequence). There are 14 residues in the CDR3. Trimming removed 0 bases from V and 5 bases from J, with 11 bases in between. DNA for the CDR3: TGTGCCAGCAGCTTGGCTCGGGACTTTGAGACCCAGTACTTC. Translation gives CASSLARDFETQYF.

The CDR3 DNA is TGTGCTAGTGGTTCCGGGGACAGGGGAGAGTCTGGGGCCAACGTCCTGACTTTC. Its protein product is CASGSGDRGESGANVLTF. The chain couples TRBV12-5 to TRBJ2-6; 10 bases line up with TRBD1. V lost 4 bases, J lost 1 base, and 7 bases stayed unmatched. The germline CDR1 and CDR2 sequences are LGHNT and FRNRAP. CDR3 length: 18 amino acids.

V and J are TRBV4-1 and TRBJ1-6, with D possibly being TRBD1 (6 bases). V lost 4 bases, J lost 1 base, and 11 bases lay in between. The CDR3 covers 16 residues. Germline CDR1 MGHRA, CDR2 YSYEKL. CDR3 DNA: TGCGCCAGCAGCCCGGGTACAGGGTCCTATAATTCACCCCTCCACTTT. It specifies CASSPGTGSYNSPLHF.